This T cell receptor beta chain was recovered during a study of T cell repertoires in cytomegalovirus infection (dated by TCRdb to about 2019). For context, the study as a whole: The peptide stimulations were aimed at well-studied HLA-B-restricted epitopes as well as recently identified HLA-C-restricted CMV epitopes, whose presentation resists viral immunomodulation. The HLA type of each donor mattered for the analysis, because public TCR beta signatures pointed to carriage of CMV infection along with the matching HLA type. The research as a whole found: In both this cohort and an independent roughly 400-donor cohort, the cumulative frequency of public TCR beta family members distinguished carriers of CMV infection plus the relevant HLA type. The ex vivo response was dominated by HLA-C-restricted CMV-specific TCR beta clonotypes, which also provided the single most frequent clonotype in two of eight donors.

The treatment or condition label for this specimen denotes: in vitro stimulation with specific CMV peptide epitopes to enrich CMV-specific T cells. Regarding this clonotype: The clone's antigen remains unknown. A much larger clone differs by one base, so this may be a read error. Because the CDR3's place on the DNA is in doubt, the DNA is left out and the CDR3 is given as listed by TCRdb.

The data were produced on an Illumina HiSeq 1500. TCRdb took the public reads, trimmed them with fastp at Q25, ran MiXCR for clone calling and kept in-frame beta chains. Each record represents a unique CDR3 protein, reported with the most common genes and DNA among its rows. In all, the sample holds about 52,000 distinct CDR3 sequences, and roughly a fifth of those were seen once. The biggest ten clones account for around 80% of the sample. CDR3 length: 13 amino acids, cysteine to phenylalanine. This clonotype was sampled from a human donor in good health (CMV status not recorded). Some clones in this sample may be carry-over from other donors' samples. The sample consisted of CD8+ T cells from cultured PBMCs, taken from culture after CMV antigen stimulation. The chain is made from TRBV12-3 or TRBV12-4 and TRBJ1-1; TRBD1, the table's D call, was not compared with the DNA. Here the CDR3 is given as CASSLERDTEAFF.